The 30 T cell receptor beta chains reported below all come from one sample, sequenced in a study of cytomegalovirus exposure and HLA in healthy donors. The PCR contained 60 Vbeta and 13 Jbeta primers. Assay: immunoSEQ multiplex PCR; the TCRdb copy retains only in-frame clones and omits some. The sample consists of 120,000 or so clones, 80% of them appearing once. Sequenced material: PBMCs. The receptors originated from a female donor in good health and CMV-seronegative.

V gene TRBV11-3 combines with J gene TRBJ2-2, with TRBD2 as a possible D gene (5 bases). Trimming shortened V by 5 bases and J by 4 bases, and 11 bases separated the two germline ends. Per germline, CDR1 SGHNT and CDR2 YENEEA. The CDR3 spans 14 residues. The CDR3 sequence is CASSLPGLTGELFF. The CDR3 coding sequence is TGTGCCAGCAGCCTACCCGGACTCACCGGGGAGCTGTTTTTT.

This sequence joins TRBV9 and TRBJ2-1; 7 positions match TRBD1. Germline V gene lookup returns CDR1 SGDLS and CDR2 YYNGEE. The V and J ends lost 0 bases and 2 bases, in that order; junction bases with no gene match: 5. The CDR3 contains 16 residues. CDR3 loop: CASSVGSQGAYNEQFF. The CDR3 nucleotides are TGTGCCAGCAGCGTAGGAAGTCAGGGGGCCTACAATGAGCAGTTCTTC.

This chain connects TRBV6-1 to TRBJ1-1, with 11 bases that match TRBD1. The germline V gene has CDR1 MNHNS and CDR2 SASEGT. This CDR3 is 17 amino acids long. J lost 4 bases, V lost 2 bases, and 9 bases had no gene match. CDR3 sequence: CASSERTGGRSGTEAFF. In DNA, the CDR3 is TGTGCCAGCAGTGAACGGACAGGGGGCCGTTCGGGCACTGAAGCTTTCTTT.

The genes are TRBV14 and TRBJ2-5, with TRBD1 matching over 10 bases. The germline V gene encodes CDR1 SGHDN and CDR2 FVKESK. CDR3 length equals 18 residues. The junction had 8 bases not matched to a gene; V was cut back by 1 base and J by 0 bases. For the CDR3, the DNA is TGTGCCAGCAGCCAAGGGCCCGGGACAGGGGCGGACCAAGAGACCCAGTACTTC. This sequence encodes CASSQGPGTGADQETQYF.

The rearrangement links TRBV19 to TRBJ1-1; D not resolved. The V end was cut by 11 bases, the J end by 4 bases, with 23 bases between. There are 15 residues in the CDR3. Germline V gene lookup returns CDR1 LNHDA and CDR2 SQIVND (reference sequence). The CDR3 DNA is TGTGCCTCCATTCGGGGAGGCAGAACTGGCACTGAAGCTTTCTTT. Translating gives CASIRGGRTGTEAFF.

DNA for the CDR3: TGTGCCAGCAGCATACCCGGGACAGGGGGCAATGAGCAGTTCTTC. Protein sequence: CASSIPGTGGNEQFF. The chain combines TRBV21-1 with TRBJ2-1; whether TRBD1, the table's D call, matches the DNA was not checked. TRBV21-1 is a pseudogene. This CDR3 is built from 15 residues.

V and J are TRBV27 and TRBJ2-3; 11 nucleotides match TRBD2. With 6 bases clipped from V and 4 bases from J, the junction kept 15 bases outside the gene matches. From germline, CDR1 is MNHEY and CDR2 SMNVEV (reference sequence). This CDR3 region has 18 residues. The CDR3 sequence is CASSIIPLGSGGADTQYF. The CDR3 nucleotides read TGTGCCAGCAGCATAATACCACTGGGTAGCGGGGGGGCAGATACGCAGTATTTT.

This chain joins TRBV5-1 and TRBJ1-1; 9 bases are shared with TRBD1. V lost 4 bases to trimming and J lost 4 bases; unmatched junction nucleotides: 5. The CDR3 loop spans 14 amino acids. Germline CDR1 is SGHRS and CDR2 is YFSETQ. In DNA, the CDR3 is TGCGCCAGCAGCCCACAGGGGGCGCCCACTGAAGCTTTCTTT. Its protein product is CASSPQGAPTEAFF.

The CDR3, as DNA: TGTGCCAGCAGCTTGCAACAGGGTGATAATTCACCCCTCCACTTT. The encoded protein is CASSLQQGDNSPLHF. The chain recombines TRBV5-4 with TRBJ1-6, with D possibly TRBD1 on 6 matching bases. The CDR3 is made up of 15 amino acids. Germline-derived CDR1 and CDR2 are SGHNT and YYREEE (reference sequence). Trimming took off 1 base at V and 5 bases at J, with 10 bases between the two ends.

The V gene is TRBV28, the J gene TRBJ2-7, with TRBD2 as a possible D gene (6 bases). The germline V gene has CDR1 MDHEN and CDR2 SYDVKM. There are 12 residues in the CDR3. Trimming took 6 bases from V and 7 from J, leaving 13 bases between them. In DNA form, the CDR3 reads TGTGCCAGCAGCAGACGAGGGAGGGAGCAGTACTTC. This translates into CASSRRGREQYF.

The chain combines TRBV2 with TRBJ2-3; weak D call: TRBD1 (5 bases). The germline V gene has CDR1 SNHLY and CDR2 FYNNEI. V lost 6 bases, J lost 0 bases, and 10 bases lay in between. The CDR3 consists of 14 residues. The CDR3 coding sequence is TGTGCCAGCAGAGTAGGGGCTAGCACAGATACGCAGTATTTT. As protein: CASRVGASTDTQYF.

The V and J genes are TRBV7-9 and TRBJ1-3; 8 nucleotides agree with TRBD1. The CDR3 spans 17 residues. CDR1 and CDR2 (germline): SEHNR, FQNEAQ (reference sequence). Trimming at V came to 3 bases and at J to 0 bases, leaving 7 bases not matched to a gene. CDR3 region: CASSFRTGRSSGNTIYF. CDR3 sequence (DNA): TGTGCCAGCAGCTTCCGGACAGGGCGATCCTCTGGAAACACCATATATTTT.

CDR3 sequence reads: CASSDLRGQGADTQYF. In DNA, the CDR3 is TGTGCCAGCAGTGACCTCCGGGGACAGGGGGCCGATACGCAGTATTTT. This chain links TRBV25-1 with TRBJ2-3; 12 nucleotides match TRBD1. V shed 3 bases, J shed 6 bases, and the junction held 7 bases outside the gene matches. Germline-derived CDR1 and CDR2 are MGHDK and SYGVNS. The CDR3 has 16 residues.

The rearrangement joins TRBV27 to TRBJ1-2; D might be TRBD1 (6 bases). V lost 6 bases and J lost 2, with 10 bases in between. The CDR3 has 13 residues. Germline V gene lookup returns CDR1 MNHEY and CDR2 SMNVEV (reference sequence). In DNA form, the CDR3 reads TGTGCCAGCAGCCCCGGACAGAACTATGGCTACACCTTC. Protein product: CASSPGQNYGYTF.

The genes are TRBV19 and TRBJ1-2; the match to TRBD1 covers 7 bases. Germline loops: CDR1 LNHDA, CDR2 SQIVND (reference sequence). The length of the CDR3 is 13 residues. J lost 5 bases, V lost 7 bases, and 7 bases had no gene match. The CDR3 sequence is CASTPSTGYGYTF. Here the CDR3 DNA reads TGTGCCAGTACCCCATCGACAGGGTATGGCTACACCTTC.

The chain has TRBV18 and TRBJ2-7; 7 bases are shared with TRBD1. V was pared by 3 bases and J by 0 bases, with 5 bases of the junction left unmatched. Germline CDR1 reads KGHSH; CDR2 reads LQKENI. CDR3 size: 15 residues. The CDR3 region has the DNA TGTGCCAGCTCACCGTCGGGACAGATCTCCTACGAGCAGTACTTC. Encoded protein: CASSPSGQISYEQYF.

The V and J genes are TRBV30 and TRBJ1-6; 12 positions match TRBD1. The CDR3 is made up of 16 amino acids. Germline CDR1 is GTSNPN and CDR2 is SVGIG (reference sequence). The V segment lost 5 bases and the J segment 0 bases; nucleotides outside the gene matches: 2. This CDR3 is CAWGTGGASYNSPLHF. Here the CDR3 DNA reads TGTGCCTGGGGGACAGGGGGCGCCTCCTATAATTCACCCCTCCACTTT.

This clone was found a few times. V usage is TRBV6-1 and J usage is TRBJ2-2, with D unresolved. The CDR3 contains 13 residues. V was trimmed by 9 bases and J by 1 base, leaving 9 bases between them. Germline CDR1 MNHNS, CDR2 SASEGT. The CDR3 DNA follows: TGTGCCAGTTCCATACTGAACACCGGGGAGCTGTTTTTT. This codes for CASSILNTGELFF.

The chain joins TRBV19 to TRBJ1-6; perhaps TRBD1 as D (5 bases). CDR1 and CDR2 from the germline V gene are LNHDA and SQIVND (reference sequence). The CDR3 is 13 amino acids. V lost 6 bases and J 12 bases, leaving 15 bases between the germline ends. CDR3 sequence reads: CASRRSRDRPLHF. The CDR3 DNA follows: TGTGCCAGTAGAAGATCCAGGGATCGACCCCTCCACTTT.

The chain couples TRBV9 to TRBJ2-2; possible D gene TRBD2, 7 bases. Germline V gene sequence: CDR1 SGDLS, CDR2 YYNGEE. The CDR3 is 17 amino acids. V lost 3 bases and J 3 bases, leaving 18 bases between the germline ends. For the CDR3, the DNA is TGTGCCAGCAGCGCCACGCGGGGGCCGGGACACACCGGGGAGCTGTTTTTT. Protein product: CASSATRGPGHTGELFF.

This clone was seen just once. The V call is TRBV5-6, the J call TRBJ2-1, with TRBD2 matching 11 bases. The CDR3 is made up of 15 amino acids. V shed 6 bases and J 6 bases; nucleotides not matched to a gene: 8. From germline, CDR1 is SGHDT and CDR2 YYEEEE. The CDR3 bases are TGTGCCAGCATCTACACCGGGACTAGCGGCAATGAGCAGTTCTTC. Encoded protein: CASIYTGTSGNEQFF. The whole variable domain, filled in from reference TRBV5-6 and TRBJ2-1, reads DAGVTQSPTHLIKTRGQQVTLRCSPKSGHDTVSWYQQALGQGPQFIFQYYEEEERQRGNFPDRFSGHQFPNYSSELNVNALLLGDSALYLCASIYTGTSGNEQFFGPGTRLTVL.

The chain has TRBV16 and TRBJ1-1; no firm D call. Germline CDR1 KGHSY, CDR2 FQNENV. This CDR3 comprises 11 residues. Trimming cost V 2 bases and J 7 bases, with 5 bases left between them. The CDR3 sequence: CASSQGSEAFF. DNA for the CDR3: TGTGCCAGCAGCCAAGGCAGTGAAGCTTTCTTT.

The V and J genes are TRBV10-1 and TRBJ2-5, with D possibly TRBD1 on 5 matching bases. The J call may be wrong; the DNA end is better matched by TRBJ2-7. Germline V gives CDR1 WNHNN, CDR2 SYGVQD (reference sequence). CDR3 length: 11 amino acids. The chain's CDR3 is CASSGGAEQYF. The CDR3 nucleotides are TGCGCCAGCAGTGGTGGGGCCGAGCAGTACTTC.

The chain has TRBV7-2 and TRBJ1-1; 10 bases map to TRBD1. Germline V gives CDR1 SGHTA, CDR2 FQGNSA. V shed 3 bases, J shed 6 bases, and the junction held 13 bases outside the gene matches. This CDR3 spans 17 amino acids. CDR3 DNA: TGTGCCAGCAGCTTTGACAGGGGGCGGAGTTTTCCTGCTGAAGCTTTCTTT. Encoded protein: CASSFDRGRSFPAEAFF.

The chain combines TRBV6-6 with TRBJ2-1, with D possibly matching TRBD1 (5 bases). The germline CDR1 and CDR2 sequences are MNHNY and SVGAGI (reference sequence). The CDR3 loop spans 14 amino acids. V was trimmed by 5 bases and J by 3 bases, leaving 11 bases between them. The CDR3 spells CASSPLGVYNEQFF. CDR3 coding DNA: TGTGCCAGCAGTCCCTTAGGGGTCTACAATGAGCAGTTCTTC.

In DNA, the CDR3 is TGTGCCAGCAGTACAGGGAATGACGAAAAACTGTTTTTT. Amino acids: CASSTGNDEKLFF. V gene TRBV28 combines with J gene TRBJ1-4, with D possibly matching TRBD1 (6 bases). Trimming removed 5 bases at V and 8 bases at J, with 12 bases between. The CDR3 is 13 residues long. Germline CDR1 is MDHEN and CDR2 is SYDVKM.

The table lists this clone with a few counts. The genes are TRBV10-1 and TRBJ2-7; TRBD2 matches 8 bases. CDR1 is WNHNN, CDR2 SYGVQD, per germline (reference sequence). Trimming cost V 1 base and J 4 bases; bases outside gene matches: 3. This CDR3 has 14 residues. DNA for the CDR3: TGCGCCAGCAGTGAGTACCCTAGCGGGTACGAGCAGTACTTC. It is translated as CASSEYPSGYEQYF.

As regards this clone: Additional DNA sequences in this sample encode the identical CDR3. This rearrangement joins TRBV18 to TRBJ2-5; D is unresolved. CDR1 is KGHSH, CDR2 LQKENI, per germline. Trimming stripped 2 bases from V and 5 bases from J, with 3 bases between. The CDR3 is made up of 11 amino acids. The CDR3: CASSPEETQYF. The CDR3 DNA reads TGTGCCAGCTCACCAGAGGAGACCCAGTACTTC.

The chain recombines TRBV2 with TRBJ2-1; 7 bases fit TRBD1. The CDR3 is 14 residues long. Trimming took 8 bases from V and 2 from J; bases not matched to a gene: 6. CDR1 is SNHLY and CDR2 is FYNNEI in the germline V gene. CDR3 DNA: TGTGCCAGCGAAGGGACAGTAACCTACAATGAGCAGTTCTTC. Its translation is CASEGTVTYNEQFF.

The rearrangement joins TRBV7-9 to TRBJ1-2; possible D gene TRBD1, 5 bases. This CDR3 has 12 amino acids. Trimming cost V 3 bases and J 8 bases, with 10 bases left between them. Germline CDR1 and CDR2: SEHNR and FQNEAQ (reference sequence). The CDR3: CASSFGQGGYTF. CDR3 nucleotides: TGTGCCAGCAGCTTCGGTCAGGGAGGCTACACCTTC.